These T cell receptor beta chains were read from a single sample in a study of T-cell reconstitution after alpha-beta-depleted transplantation in children. TCRdb reanalysed the PCR reads using MiXCR and keeps one entry per CDR3 protein. The repertoire includes about 830,000 distinct CDR3 sequences, roughly 15% of them detected once, and about 4.6% sits in the top ten. Sequenced here: PBMCs, mostly from graft donor cells, sampled 360 days after TCRalphabeta/CD19-depleted stem cell transplant. The source is a male patient between 10 and 17 years old who had a stem cell transplant for acute lymphoblastic leukemia, so the T cells may come from the graft donor. Both conserved end residues are part of each CDR3. D genes are given only for firm matches. Only some rows state a clone size, as once, few, many or a class for expanded clones.

few	TRBV5-1	TRBJ1-3	NA	CASSFDSARGNTIYF
few	TRBV30	TRBJ2-3	NA	CARGADTQYF
NA	TRBV27	TRBJ2-3	NA	CASSFRPHF
many	TRBV20-1	TRBJ2-1	NA	CSAREVNEQFF
many	TRBV25-1	TRBJ2-7	NA	CASSKTGGGAEQYF
NA	TRBV20-1	TRBJ1-3	NA	CSAALGTSGNTIYF
NA	TRBV29-1	TRBJ2-5	NA	CSVALALQETQYF
many	TRBV6-6	TRBJ2-3	NA	CASSYSPDTQYF
NA	TRBV9	TRBJ2-4	NA	CASSVAGGPLAKNIQYF
NA	TRBV9	TRBJ2-7	TRBD2	CASNRGLAEGVQYF
few	TRBV2	TRBJ1-5	NA	CASRTHDRRDGGWNQPQHF
many	TRBV9	TRBJ2-7	NA	CASSVGLYQYEQYF
NA	TRBV10-3	TRBJ2-3	NA	CAIKGTSFSTDTQYF
few	TRBV9	TRBJ2-4	NA	CASSQQGLGDIQYF
few	TRBV9	TRBJ2-3	NA	CASSESDSRTDTQYF
NA	TRBV7-9	TRBJ2-1	TRBD2	CASSKLAGLSYNEQFF
NA	TRBV7-6	TRBJ2-2	NA	CASSPGTHPTGELFF
few	TRBV5-6	TRBJ2-7	NA	CASRGAEDEQYF